The table lists the clone carrying this TCR beta chain with many counts. The data belong to a study of T cells in Graves' hyperthyroidism and ophthalmopathy. The V gene's germline CDR1 is MDHEN and CDR2 SYDVKM. Between the trimmed V and J ends, which lost 7 bases and 2 bases, there was a span of 18 bases. CDR3 size: 15 residues. The investigators amplified TCR beta CDR3 regions from RNA transcripts. The HTBI primer set was used in a first-round RT-PCR of the TCR CDR3. From the multiplex PCR reads, TCRdb called clonotypes with MiXCR, one entry per CDR3 protein. This table holds approximately 600,000 distinct CDR3 sequences, around 15% found once. Together with thyroid ultrasound, orbital computed tomography, serum thyroxine and TRAb, clinical symptoms were used for diagnoses.

What was sequenced was blood. This receptor was identified in a woman between 35 and 50 years old with Graves' ophthalmopathy. This chain links TRBV28 with TRBJ2-7; perhaps D is TRBD1 or TRBD2 (5 bases each). CDR3 DNA sequence: TGTGCCAGCAACGGTCGGGACCAATCCACCTACGAGCAGTACTTC. As protein: CASNGRDQSTYEQYF. Full variable domain (outside the CDR3, taken from reference TRBV28 and TRBJ2-7): DVKVTQSSRYLVKRTGEKVFLECVQDMDHENMFWYRQDPGLGLRLIYFSYDVKMKEKGDIPEGYSVSREKKERFSLILESASTNQTSMYLCASNGRDQSTYEQYFGPGTRLTVT.